A single count supports the clone carrying this TCR beta chain. The table came from immunoSEQ multiplex PCR; TCRdb's copy has only in-frame clones and leaves some out. The data show 120,000 to 150,000 clones, with 75% to 85% seen just once and about 5% held by the top ten. This sample is part of a study of blood T cell repertoires in COVID-19. Study summary: Collection of acute and convalescent COVID-19 samples took place in the United States, Italy and Spain.

J gave up 4 bases and V 7 bases, and 10 bases lay outside the gene matches. CDR1 and CDR2 (germline): SGHAT, FQNNGV. The CDR3 is 15 amino acids. The sequencing input was peripheral blood. V gene TRBV11-2 combines with J gene TRBJ2-1; 7 bases match TRBD2. This TCR came from a woman in her 50s with acute or convalescent COVID-19. The CDR3 bases are TGTGCCAGCACCGAAATGAGCGGGGCTTACAATGAGCAGTTCTTC. Amino acid sequence: CASTEMSGAYNEQFF.